These 19 T cell receptor beta chains originate from one sample sequenced in a study of long-term antiretroviral therapy in people with HIV (dated by TCRdb to 2022 to 2024). The immunoSEQ hsTCRB v3.0 assay was used at survey level resolution to sequence the TRB variable region. This is the immuneACCESS table as TCRdb keeps it, with only in-frame sequences that have V and J called. A part of the clones is gone; compared with another copy, unresolved V genes explain less than half, and the rest is unexplained. This sample comprises around 25,000 clones, about four fifths of them detected only once. In total, the top ten clones hold 5.5% of the sample. The sample consisted of unsorted PBMCs, taken 1.1 years before starting antiretroviral therapy. Receptor source: a young woman with HIV.

J is TRBJ2-7 and V is TRBV4-1, with 7 bases fitting TRBD1. CDR1 is MGHRA, CDR2 YSYEKL, per germline. CDR3 size: 16 residues. The V and J ends lost 0 bases and 2 bases, in that order; junction bases with no gene match: 7. The CDR3 reads CASSQDRTGVPYEQYF. CDR3 sequence (DNA): TGCGCCAGCAGCCAAGACCGGACAGGCGTCCCCTACGAGCAGTACTTC.

This rearrangement joins TRBV7-6 to TRBJ2-1; the D is unclear. The germline V and J ends were trimmed by 2 bases and 4 bases, with 18 bases remaining between them. The germline CDR1 and CDR2 sequences are SGHVS and FNYEAQ. CDR3 length: 17 residues. The CDR3, as DNA: TGTGCCAGCAGCTTAAAGGTTAGTTCCCCCTTGTACAATGAGCAGTTCTTC. This encodes CASSLKVSSPLYNEQFF.

This chain joins TRBV2 and TRBJ2-2, with a possible D match to TRBD1 (5 bases). The CDR3 has 14 residues. The V gene lost 8 bases and the J gene lost 1 base, with 11 bases spanning the gap. Germline loops: CDR1 SNHLY, CDR2 FYNNEI. DNA of the CDR3: TGTGCCAGCGAATTTGGACAGAACACCGGGGAGCTGTTTTTT. Translated: CASEFGQNTGELFF.

The J gene is TRBJ1-6, the V gene TRBV19, with D possibly being TRBD1 (5 bases). Trimming cost V 0 bases and J 7 bases, with 10 bases left between them. This CDR3 comprises 15 residues. CDR1 is LNHDA and CDR2 is SQIVND in the germline V gene (reference sequence). CDR3 loop: CASSIEQAENSPLHF. In DNA, the CDR3 is TGTGCCAGTAGTATAGAACAGGCCGAGAATTCACCCCTCCACTTT.

This clone was counted a single time. The rearrangement uses TRBV5-4 and TRBJ2-5, with D perhaps matching TRBD1 or TRBD2 (5 bases each). The CDR3 spans 13 residues. Trimming stripped 2 bases from V and 7 bases from J, with 12 bases between. In germline, CDR1 is SGHNT, CDR2 YYREEE (reference sequence). The CDR3 DNA is TGTGCCAGCAGCTTTCGGACTGGGGGGACCCAGTACTTC. Protein: CASSFRTGGTQYF.

This clone was counted a single time. This chain uses TRBV10-3 with TRBJ2-2, with D unclear. CDR3 size: 13 residues. Per the germline V gene, CDR1 is ENHRY and CDR2 is SYGVKD. V was trimmed by 10 bases and J by 1 base, leaving 10 bases between them. CDR3 protein: CATADWNTGELFF. The CDR3 coding sequence is TGTGCCACCGCTGATTGGAACACCGGGGAGCTGTTTTTT.

The chain has TRBV14 and TRBJ2-5; maybe TRBD2 (5 bases). Germline V gene lookup returns CDR1 SGHDN and CDR2 FVKESK. CDR3 length: 15 residues. V was clipped by 0 bases and J by 1 base, with 9 bases between them. As DNA, the CDR3 is TGTGCCAGCAGCCAAGATTTGGCGGGCCAAGAGACCCAGTACTTC. Amino acids: CASSQDLAGQETQYF.

This chain links TRBV11-2 with TRBJ1-1, with D unclear. The CDR3 spans 14 residues. The V and J ends lost 1 base and 5 bases respectively, with 11 bases between them. The germline V gene encodes CDR1 SGHAT and CDR2 FQNNGV. The CDR3 is CASSLVSLGTEAFF. The CDR3 bases are TGTGCCAGCAGCTTAGTATCGTTGGGTACTGAAGCTTTCTTT.

The chain joins TRBV4-1 to TRBJ1-2, with 7 nucleotides matching TRBD1. The germline CDR1 and CDR2 sequences are MGHRA and YSYEKL. The V gene end was trimmed by 2 bases and the J gene end by 5 bases; junction bases not matched to a gene: 5. CDR3 length: 14 amino acids. The CDR3 DNA reads TGCGCCAGCAGCCAACTCAGGGGGGGATATGGCTACACCTTC. Its translation is CASSQLRGGYGYTF.

The V gene is TRBV4-1, the J gene TRBJ2-3, with TRBD1 matching over 7 bases. The CDR3 totals 15 residues. The trim removed 3 bases at V and 3 bases at J, leaving 6 bases unmatched. Germline values: CDR1 MGHRA, CDR2 YSYEKL. CDR3 residues: CASSQGRGITDTQYF. CDR3 nucleotide sequence: TGCGCCAGCAGCCAGGGCAGGGGGATAACAGATACGCAGTATTTT.

The table lists this clone with a few counts. This chain joins TRBV6-1 and TRBJ1-1; no definite D call. This CDR3 is 15 amino acids long. The V gene lost 5 bases and the J gene lost 2 bases, with 15 bases spanning the gap. Germline loops: CDR1 MNHNS, CDR2 SASEGT. The DNA of the CDR3 is TGTGCCAGCAGTCGGCAATCAACAGTAAACACTGAAGCTTTCTTT. Its translation is CASSRQSTVNTEAFF.

The rearrangement joins TRBV7-9 to TRBJ1-4, with D possibly matching TRBD1 (6 bases). The CDR3 is 12 residues long. V was shortened by 8 bases and J by 6 bases, with 10 bases between the two germline ends. CDR1 and CDR2 (germline): SEHNR, FQNEAQ (reference sequence). The CDR3 region is CASQGLDEKLFF. CDR3 coding DNA: TGTGCCAGCCAGGGGTTGGATGAAAAACTGTTTTTT.

The chain uses TRBV10-3 and TRBJ2-1; no reliable D call. Trimming removed 4 bases at V and 3 bases at J, with 4 bases between. CDR1 and CDR2 (germline): ENHRY, SYGVKD. CDR3 length: 12 amino acids. CDR3 loop: CAISGGYNEQFF. The CDR3 coding sequence is TGTGCCATCAGTGGGGGCTACAATGAGCAGTTCTTC.

The V and J genes are TRBV10-1 and TRBJ1-1; D might be TRBD1 (6 bases). V was clipped by 4 bases and J by 2 bases, with 8 bases between them. The CDR3 is 13 residues long. Germline V CDR1 and CDR2: WNHNN, SYGVQD (reference sequence). DNA for the CDR3: TGCGCCAGCAGTGCCAGGGGAAACACTGAAGCTTTCTTT. Translated: CASSARGNTEAFF.

This clone was detected a few times. The chain employs TRBV7-4 and TRBJ1-5, with D tentatively TRBD1 (6 bases). Germline V lookup: CDR1 SGHVT, CDR2 SQSDAQ. V lost 5 bases to trimming and J lost 2 bases, with 19 bases between them. CDR3 size: 17 residues. CDR3 amino acids: CASSQDSSHGGNQPQHF. CDR3 DNA sequence: TGTGCCAGCAGCCAGGACAGCTCCCATGGAGGCAATCAGCCCCAGCATTTT. Looking up the rest from reference TRBV7-4 and TRBJ1-5 gives the full variable domain: GAGVSQSPRYKVAKRGRDVALRCDSISGHVTLYWYRQTLGQGSEVLTYSQSDAQRDKSGRPSGRFSAERPERSVSTLKIQRTEQGDSAVYLCASSQDSSHGGNQPQHFGDGTRLSIL.

This clone was counted a single time. This sequence joins TRBV5-1 and TRBJ2-2; maybe TRBD2 (6 bases). Trimming removed 5 bases from V and 2 bases from J, with 22 bases in between. Germline V CDR1 and CDR2: SGHRS, YFSETQ. The CDR3 contains 18 residues. CDR3: CASRVDRAGPANTGELFF. In DNA, the CDR3 is TGCGCCAGCAGAGTTGACAGAGCGGGCCCCGCCAACACCGGGGAGCTGTTTTTT.

This clone was counted a single time. The chain combines TRBV5-4 with TRBJ1-1; 7 positions agree with TRBD1. This CDR3 has 17 amino acids. With 3 bases clipped from V and 3 bases from J, the junction kept 14 bases outside the gene matches. CDR1 is SGHNT and CDR2 is YYREEE in the germline V gene (reference sequence). The CDR3 loop is CASSSRTWRTGDTEAFF. In DNA, the CDR3 is TGTGCCAGCAGCTCTCGCACCTGGAGAACAGGGGACACTGAAGCTTTCTTT.

Here the CDR3 reads CRADGENGYTF. CDR3 in DNA: TGCAGGGCCGATGGGGAGAATGGCTACACCTTC. This chain uses TRBV20-1 with TRBJ1-2; D gene uncertain. The germline V gene has CDR1 DFQATT and CDR2 SNEGSKA (reference sequence). The CDR3 is 11 amino acids.

In its sample, this clone was seen a few times. V usage is TRBV7-8 and J usage is TRBJ1-5; D unresolved. There are 16 residues in the CDR3. Germline values: CDR1 SGHVS, CDR2 FQNEAQ. Trimming cost V 5 bases and J 0 bases, with 14 bases left between them. The CDR3 region has the DNA TGTGCCAGCAGCGCCTTTACAGTATATAGCAATCAGCCCCAGCATTTT. This encodes CASSAFTVYSNQPQHF. Drawing the rest from reference TRBV7-8 and TRBJ1-5, the complete variable domain is GAGVSQSPRYKVAKRGQDVALRCDPISGHVSLFWYQQALGQGPEFLTYFQNEAQLDKSGLPSDRFFAERPEGSVSTLKIQRTQQEDSAVYLCASSAFTVYSNQPQHFGDGTRLSIL.